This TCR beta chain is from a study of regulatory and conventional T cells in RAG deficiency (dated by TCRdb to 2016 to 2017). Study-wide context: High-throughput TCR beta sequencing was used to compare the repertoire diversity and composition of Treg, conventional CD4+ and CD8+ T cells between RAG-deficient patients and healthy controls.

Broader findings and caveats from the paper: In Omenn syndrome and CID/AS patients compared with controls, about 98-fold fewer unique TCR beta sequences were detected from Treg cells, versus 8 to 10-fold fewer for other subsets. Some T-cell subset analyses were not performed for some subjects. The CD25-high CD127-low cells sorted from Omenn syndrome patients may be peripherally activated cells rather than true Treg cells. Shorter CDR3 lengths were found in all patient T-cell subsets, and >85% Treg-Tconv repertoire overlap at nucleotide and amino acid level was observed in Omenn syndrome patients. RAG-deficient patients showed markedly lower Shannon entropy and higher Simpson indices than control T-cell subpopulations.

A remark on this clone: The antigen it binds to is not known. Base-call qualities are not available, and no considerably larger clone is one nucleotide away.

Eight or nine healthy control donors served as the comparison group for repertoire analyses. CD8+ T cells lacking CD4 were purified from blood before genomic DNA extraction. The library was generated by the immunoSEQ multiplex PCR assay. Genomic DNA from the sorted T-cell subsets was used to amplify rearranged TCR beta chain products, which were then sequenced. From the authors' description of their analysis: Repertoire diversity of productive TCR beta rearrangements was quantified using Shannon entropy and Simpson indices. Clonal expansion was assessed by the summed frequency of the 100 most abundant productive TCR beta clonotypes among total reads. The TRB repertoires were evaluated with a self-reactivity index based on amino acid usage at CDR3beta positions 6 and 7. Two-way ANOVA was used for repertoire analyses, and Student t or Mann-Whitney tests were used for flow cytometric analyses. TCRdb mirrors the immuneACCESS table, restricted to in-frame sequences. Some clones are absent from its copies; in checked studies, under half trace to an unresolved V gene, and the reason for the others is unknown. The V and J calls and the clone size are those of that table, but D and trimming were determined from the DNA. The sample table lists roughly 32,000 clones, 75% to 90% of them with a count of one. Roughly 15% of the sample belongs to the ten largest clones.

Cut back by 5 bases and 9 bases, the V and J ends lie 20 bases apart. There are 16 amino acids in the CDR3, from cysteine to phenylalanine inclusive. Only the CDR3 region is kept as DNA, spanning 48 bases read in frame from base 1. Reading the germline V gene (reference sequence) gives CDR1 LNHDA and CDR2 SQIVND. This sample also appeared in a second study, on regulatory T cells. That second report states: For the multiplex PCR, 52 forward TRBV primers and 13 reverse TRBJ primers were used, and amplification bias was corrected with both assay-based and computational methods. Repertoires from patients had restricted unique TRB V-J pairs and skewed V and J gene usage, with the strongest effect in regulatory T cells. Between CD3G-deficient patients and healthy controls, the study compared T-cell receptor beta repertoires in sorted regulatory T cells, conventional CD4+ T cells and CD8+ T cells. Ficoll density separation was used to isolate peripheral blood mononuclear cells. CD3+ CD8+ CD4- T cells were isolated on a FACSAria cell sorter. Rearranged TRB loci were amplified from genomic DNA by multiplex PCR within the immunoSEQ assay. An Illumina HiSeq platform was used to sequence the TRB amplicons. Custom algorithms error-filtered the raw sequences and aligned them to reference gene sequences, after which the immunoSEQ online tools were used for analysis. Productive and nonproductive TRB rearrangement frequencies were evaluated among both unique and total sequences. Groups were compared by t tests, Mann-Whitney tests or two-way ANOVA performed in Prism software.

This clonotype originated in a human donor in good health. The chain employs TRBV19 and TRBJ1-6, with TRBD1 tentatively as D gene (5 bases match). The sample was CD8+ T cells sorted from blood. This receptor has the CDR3 CASSSNQPGLGSPLHF. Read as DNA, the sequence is TGTGCCAGTAGTTCCAACCAACCGGGACTCGGTTCACCCCTCCACTTT.